The rows below give T cell receptor beta chains drawn from one sample of a study of blood T cells in healthy people across ages. Via MiXCR, TCRdb re-called the 5' RACE reads, giving one row per CDR3 protein. The table records more than 1,000,000 distinct CDR3 sequences, 25% of them present only once. Separately, the same data were catalogued under a study of T cells of mothers and their children.

The sequenced sample was blood. Source of these receptors: a girl aged 2-9 years in good health. Both conserved end residues are part of each CDR3. Each record gives: CDR3 DNA, CDR3 protein, J gene, V gene, clone size, D gene. A D gene is named only where the DNA matches it firmly. A row's size may be missing; if present it is once, few, many or a size class.

TGCAGTGCTAGCCCTAATGAAAAACTGTTTTTT | CSASPNEKLFF | TRBJ1-4 | TRBV20-1 | - | -
TGTGCCAGCAGCTTAAACCGACAGGCCAGGGGGGAGACCCAGTACTTC | CASSLNRQARGETQYF | TRBJ2-5 | TRBV7-9 | - | TRBD1
TGTGCCAGCAGCCTACAGGGACAGGCGAGCTCCTACAATGAGCAGTTCTTC | CASSLQGQASSYNEQFF | TRBJ2-1 | TRBV13 | - | TRBD1
TGTGCCAGCAGCCAAGTATTAGGGATTAATGCAAAACTGTTTTTT | CASSQVLGINAKLFF | TRBJ1-4 | TRBV3-1 | - | -
TGTGCCAGCAGTCCCCCGGGACAGATCACCTGGGGCACTGAAGCTTTCTTT | CASSPPGQITWGTEAFF | TRBJ1-1 | TRBV27 | - | TRBD1
TGTGCCAGCAGTTTCGGGACATCCCCGGAGACCCAGTACTTC | CASSFGTSPETQYF | TRBJ2-5 | TRBV28 | - | -
TGTGCCAGCAGCGTTCGGAGCGCGCGCTCCTACAATGAGCAGTTCTTC | CASSVRSARSYNEQFF | TRBJ2-1 | TRBV9 | few | -
TGCAGTGCTAGGGACAGGGGGGGATACAATGAGCAGTTCTTC | CSARDRGGYNEQFF | TRBJ2-1 | TRBV20-1 | - | TRBD1
TGTGCCACCAGCAGAGTAGGCAGGGGTATCGGTACGCAGTATTTT | CATSRVGRGIGTQYF | TRBJ2-3 | TRBV15 | - | -
TGTGCCATCACTAGCGAACCTGATGGCAGCGAGCAGTACTTC | CAITSEPDGSEQYF | TRBJ2-7 | TRBV7-9 | few | TRBD2
TGTGCCAGCAGTCAAACAGGAGCCTATGGCTACACCTTC | CASSQTGAYGYTF | TRBJ1-2 | TRBV27 | - | -
TGTGCCAGCAGCCCAATCGACGGGGTGGCGGGGGCCAACGTCCTGACTTTC | CASSPIDGVAGANVLTF | TRBJ2-6 | TRBV7-3 | - | -
TGTGCCACGTCGGCCGTTGCGGGGGGCGACAATGAGCAGTTCTTC | CATSAVAGGDNEQFF | TRBJ2-1 | TRBV24-1 | few | TRBD2
TGTGCCAGCAGGAACAGGGACTATAATTCACCCCTCCACTTT | CASRNRDYNSPLHF | TRBJ1-6 | TRBV21-1 | - | -
TGCGCCAGCAGCCAGCCCCCTCAGGGTGAGCAGTTCTTC | CASSQPPQGEQFF | TRBJ2-1 | TRBV5-1 | - | -
TGCGCCAGCAGCCAAGATTCAGGGGTCGGAGAAAAACTGTTTTTT | CASSQDSGVGEKLFF | TRBJ1-4 | TRBV4-1 | - | -
TGTGCCAGCAGTCAGTTCAGGTCAGGGGCGACTCAGCCCCAGCATTTT | CASSQFRSGATQPQHF | TRBJ1-5 | TRBV9 | - | -
TGCAGTGCCACTCAAGGGGCTGGCGAAAAACTGTTTTTT | CSATQGAGEKLFF | TRBJ1-4 | TRBV20-1 | - | -
TGCAGTGCTAGAGATCTTAGCGGGGGCAAACCGGACGAGCAGTACTTC | CSARDLSGGKPDEQYF | TRBJ2-7 | TRBV20-1 | - | TRBD2
TGTGCCAGCTCAGCTCAGATGAGACAGGGAAGGGCTAGCGGGAACAATGAGCAGTTCTTC | CASSAQMRQGRASGNNEQFF | TRBJ2-1 | TRBV18 | few | TRBD2
TGCGCCAGCAGCCCGGGGGACCTCCAGGGTGGAGATACGCAGTATTTT | CASSPGDLQGGDTQYF | TRBJ2-3 | TRBV5-1 | few | -
TGTGCCAGCGGTGCCCTTCGGTACGAGCAGTACTTC | CASGALRYEQYF | TRBJ2-7 | TRBV14 | - | -
TGCAGTGTACGATTAACCGGGGGCACCGTATATTTT | CSVRLTGGTVYF | TRBJ1-3 | TRBV20-1 | - | -
TGCGCCAGCAGCCAAGGGAGCCTCTACACCTTC | CASSQGSLYTF | TRBJ1-2 | TRBV4-3 | - | -
TGCAGTGCTAGATCCTCAGGGTTCCCAGATACGCAGTATTTT | CSARSSGFPDTQYF | TRBJ2-3 | TRBV20-1 | - | -
TGCAGTGCCAGCGGGGAGAAGGAAAACATTCAGTACTTC | CSASGEKENIQYF | TRBJ2-4 | TRBV20-1 | - | TRBD2
TGTGCCAGCAGTGAGTTAGCGGGGGCCCTCTACGAGCAGTACTTC | CASSELAGALYEQYF | TRBJ2-7 | TRBV2 | - | TRBD2
TGTGCCAGCAGCTTCCCCCCCGGGACAGGGGACGGCGAGCAGTACTTC | CASSFPPGTGDGEQYF | TRBJ2-7 | TRBV14 | - | TRBD1
TGTGCCAGCAGTTTTGGGCGAGCGGCAGGGAATAGTCAGCCCCAGCATTTT | CASSFGRAAGNSQPQHF | TRBJ1-5 | TRBV12-3/TRBV12-4 | - | -
TGTGCCAGCAGTTTAGAGCGGAGTGGGTGGCAGCCCCAGCATTTT | CASSLERSGWQPQHF | TRBJ1-5 | TRBV12-3/TRBV12-4 | - | -
TGTGCCACCAGTGATTTAACGGGCCCCACAGATACGCAGTATTTT | CATSDLTGPTDTQYF | TRBJ2-3 | TRBV24-1 | - | -
TGTGCCACGGAGACTAGCGGGAGCGGGCAAGAGACCCAGTACTTC | CATETSGSGQETQYF | TRBJ2-5 | TRBV6-5 | few | TRBD2
TGTGCCAGCAGCTTTGGACCAGTGGGTTTGAATGAGCAGTTCTTC | CASSFGPVGLNEQFF | TRBJ2-1 | TRBV12-3/TRBV12-4 | - | -
TGTGCCAGCAGTTCCACAGGTAACACTGGGGCCAACGTCCTGACTTTC | CASSSTGNTGANVLTF | TRBJ2-6 | TRBV12-3/TRBV12-4 | - | -
TGTGCCAGCAGCAAAGTCGTTCGGGAGAAGACAGATACGCAGTATTTT | CASSKVVREKTDTQYF | TRBJ2-3 | TRBV21-1 | few | -
TGCAGTGCTAGATCCCTGACAGGGGGCAATGAGCAGTTCTTC | CSARSLTGGNEQFF | TRBJ2-1 | TRBV20-1 | few | TRBD1
TGTGCCAGCAGCCTGAGCGGGAGGGCCACAGATACGCAGTATTTT | CASSLSGRATDTQYF | TRBJ2-3 | TRBV7-2 | few | TRBD2
TGTGCCAGCAGCTTAGGTCCCAAAGCTCGGGAGACCCAGTACTTC | CASSLGPKARETQYF | TRBJ2-5 | TRBV7-2 | few | -
TGCGCCAGCAGCCATAGGGACAGTCTGAATGAAAAACTGTTTTTT | CASSHRDSLNEKLFF | TRBJ1-4 | TRBV4-3 | few | TRBD1
TGTGCCAGCAGTTACGATACAAGGAACGACAAAAACATTCAGTACTTC | CASSYDTRNDKNIQYF | TRBJ2-4 | TRBV6-2/TRBV6-3 | - | -
TGCAACGTTGTAACTACCACAGGGTCGTACGAGCAGTACTTC | CNVVTTTGSYEQYF | TRBJ2-7 | TRBV29-1 | - | -
TGTGCCAGCAGCTTAGGGACTAGCGATGGAGAGACCCAGTACTTC | CASSLGTSDGETQYF | TRBJ2-5 | TRBV7-6 | - | TRBD2
TGCGCCAGCAGCCAAGATCGGGGGACAGGATTGAAGGGCTACACCTTC | CASSQDRGTGLKGYTF | TRBJ1-2 | TRBV4-3 | few | TRBD1
TGTGCCAGCAGCCAATCGGGGGGGAGGAGCAATGAGCAGTTCTTC | CASSQSGGRSNEQFF | TRBJ2-1 | TRBV7-2 | - | TRBD2
TGTGCCAGCAGCTTAGAGGGGGTCGAAAACATTCAGTACTTC | CASSLEGVENIQYF | TRBJ2-4 | TRBV7-8 | few | -